This entry is about one TCR beta chain. This CDR3 comprises 18 residues. CDR1 and CDR2 (germline): LGHNA, YSLEER. Trimming stripped 0 bases from V and 5 bases from J, with 22 bases between. Repertoires were generated with immunoSEQ multiplex PCR, while TCRdb's copy carries only in-frame clones and drops some. The sample gives under 450,000 clones, approximately 90% of which show up once; about 1.6% is in the top ten. This record belongs to a study of blood T cell repertoires in COVID-19. The sample was peripheral blood. This TCR was recovered from a woman aged 40 to 50 with COVID-19, enrolled during active disease. The rearrangement joins TRBV4-3 to TRBJ1-2; a weak D match, TRBD1 (6 bases). CDR3 residues: CASSQDQGGTQGSYGYTF. In nucleotides, the CDR3 is TGCGCCAGCAGCCAAGATCAAGGTGGTACTCAGGGGAGTTATGGCTACACCTTC.